The present entry profiles one T cell receptor beta chain with its context. The antigen remains undetermined. This sample is part of a study of cytomegalovirus exposure and HLA in healthy donors. Study-wide context: Drawn from HLA-typed donors, tens of millions of unique TCRs were held in an early data release.

Findings and caveats of the study: A link between a missense DCLRE1C variant and TCR beta V- and J-gene trimming emerged from a later analysis. Cytomegalovirus association was assigned to more than 150 TCR beta chains. Cytomegalovirus status was reportedly diagnosed by the classifier with high sensitivity and specificity.

The study ran its PCR with 60 Vbeta and 13 Jbeta primers. Only in-frame clones appear in the TCRdb table, and some are missing; sequencing was by immunoSEQ multiplex PCR. This sample carries about 200,000 clones, approximately 80% of them seen once, and the ten largest clones take roughly 0.71%. The source is a boy under 10 years old in good health and CMV-seronegative. The specimen sequenced was PBMCs.

The CDR3 nucleotides are TGCAGCGTTCCGTTTCGCGGGAGTATCAATGAGCAGTTCTTC. It yields the protein CSVPFRGSINEQFF. The chain couples TRBV29-1 to TRBJ2-1; 7 bases map to TRBD2. This CDR3 is 14 amino acids long. Germline V gene lookup returns CDR1 SQVTM and CDR2 ANQGSEA. V dropped 5 bases and J dropped 6; count of bases not matched to a gene: 10.